One and the same sample provided the 32 T cell receptor beta chains below, sequenced in a study of blood T cell repertoires in COVID-19. Repertoires were generated with immunoSEQ multiplex PCR, while TCRdb's copy carries only in-frame clones and drops some. The sample yields a few hundred thousand clones, 65% to 90% seen once. Sequenced sample: PBMCs or T cells enriched from blood (not recorded which). The receptors come from a woman aged 40 to 55 with acute COVID-19.

The V gene is TRBV29-1, the J gene TRBJ2-5; 9 bases agree with TRBD2. The CDR3 runs to 14 residues. Looked up from germline, CDR1 is SQVTM and CDR2 is ANQGSEA. V lost 6 bases, J lost 1 base, and 6 bases stayed unmatched. CDR3 nucleotides: TGCAGCGTGAGACTAGCGGCGCTCCAAGAGACCCAGTACTTC. This translates into CSVRLAALQETQYF. The complete variable domain, with remaining parts taken from reference TRBV29-1 and TRBJ2-5, reads SAVISQKPSRDICQRGTSLTIQCQVDSQVTMMFWYRQQPGQSLTLIATANQGSEATYESGFVIDKFPISRPNLTFSTLTVSNMSPEDSSIYLCSVRLAALQETQYFGPGTRLLVL.

The chain couples TRBV7-3 to TRBJ1-6, with 9 bases lining up with TRBD1. The CDR3 is made up of 15 amino acids. Trimming cost V 3 bases and J 7 bases; bases outside gene matches: 4. The germline CDR1 and CDR2 sequences are SGHTA and FQGTGA. The CDR3 nucleotides are TGTGCCAGCAGCTTCGAAGGACAGGGGAATTCACCCCTCCACTTT. Protein product: CASSFEGQGNSPLHF. The full variable domain, in which reference TRBV7-3 and TRBJ1-6 provide the parts outside the CDR3, is GAGVSQTPSNKVTEKGKYVELRCDPISGHTALYWYRQSLGQGPEFLIYFQGTGAADDSGLPNDRFFAVRPEGSVSTLKIQRTERGDSAVYLCASSFEGQGNSPLHFGNGTRLTVT.

This clone was recorded only once. The rearrangement links TRBV7-2 to TRBJ2-5; a weak D match, TRBD1 (6 bases). Germline V gene sequence: CDR1 SGHTA, CDR2 FQGNSA. This CDR3 contains 15 residues. Trimming removed 5 bases at V and 4 bases at J, with 17 bases between. Here the CDR3 reads CASSRDGTRGETQYF. CDR3 DNA: TGTGCCAGCAGCCGCGACGGGACAAGGGGAGAGACCCAGTACTTC.

The chain employs TRBV11-2 and TRBJ2-1, with 7 bases aligning to TRBD2. Losses at the gene ends were 2 bases for V and 0 bases for J; bases not matched to a gene: 7. Germline V lookup: CDR1 SGHAT, CDR2 FQNNGV. The CDR3 is 17 residues long. This chain's CDR3 is CASSLRIERGSYNEQFF. The CDR3 bases are TGTGCCAGCAGCTTAAGGATCGAGCGGGGCTCCTACAATGAGCAGTTCTTC.

The chain links TRBV4-1 to TRBJ2-5, with no clear D. Germline CDR1 and CDR2: MGHRA and YSYEKL. V was pared by 1 base and J by 2 bases, with 5 bases between. This CDR3 has 13 amino acids. This CDR3 reads CASSQVLQETQYF. The CDR3 nucleotides are TGCGCCAGCAGCCAAGTCTTACAAGAGACCCAGTACTTC.

The V call is TRBV19, the J call TRBJ1-5; TRBD1 matches at 7 bases. The CDR3 runs to 16 residues. Germline V lookup: CDR1 LNHDA, CDR2 SQIVND (reference sequence). The V segment lost 9 bases and the J segment 6 bases; nucleotides outside the gene matches: 17. The DNA of the CDR3 is TGTGCCAGCGCGAACCCGACAGGGTGGGTGAGTCAGCCCCAGCATTTT. Amino acids: CASANPTGWVSQPQHF.

This rearrangement joins TRBV19 to TRBJ2-5; a possible D gene is TRBD2 (6 bases). Trimming left V 5 bases short and J 1 base short, with 11 bases between. The CDR3 runs to 14 residues. Germline CDR1 LNHDA, CDR2 SQIVND (reference sequence). The CDR3 region is CASSSGLPQETQYF. DNA of the CDR3: TGTGCCAGTAGTTCGGGACTGCCCCAAGAGACCCAGTACTTC.

The rearrangement uses TRBV18 and TRBJ1-3; TRBD1 aligns across 8 bases. Germline V CDR1 and CDR2: KGHSH, LQKENI. Trimming took 5 bases from V and 4 from J; bases not matched to a gene: 10. The CDR3 is 16 residues long. The CDR3 DNA sequence: TGTGCCAGCTCAAGACAGGGGACGGCGGCCGGAAACACCATATATTTT. Translated, it gives CASSRQGTAAGNTIYF. Full variable domain (outside the CDR3, taken from reference TRBV18 and TRBJ1-3): NAGVMQNPRHLVRRRGQEARLRCSPMKGHSHVYWYRQLPEEGLKFMVYLQKENIIDESGMPKERFSAEFPKEGPSILRIQQVVRGDSAAYFCASSRQGTAAGNTIYFGEGSWLTVV.

The chain has TRBV9 and TRBJ2-5; maybe TRBD2 (6 bases). The CDR3 extends over 13 amino acids. The ends were cut back, 5 bases at V and 3 bases at J, with 11 bases in the middle. Germline CDR1 and CDR2: SGDLS and YYNGEE. The CDR3 sequence is CASRGEDKETQYF. Written as DNA, the CDR3 is TGTGCCAGCAGGGGGGAGGACAAAGAGACCCAGTACTTC. The entire variable domain, with the rest obtained from reference TRBV9 and TRBJ2-5, is as follows: DSGVTQTPKHLITATGQRVTLRCSPRSGDLSVYWYQQSLDQGLQFLIQYYNGEERAKGNILERFSAQQFPDLHSELNLSSLELGDSALYFCASRGEDKETQYFGPGTRLLVL.

The chain recombines TRBV21-1 with TRBJ2-2; the table calls TRBD1, which could not be checked here. TRBV21-1 is marked as a pseudogene. This CDR3 contains 15 residues. CDR3 in DNA: TGTGCCAGCAGCAAAGGGACAGTGAACACCGGGGAGCTGTTTTTT. This encodes CASSKGTVNTGELFF.

This rearrangement joins TRBV19 to TRBJ2-1; 8 positions agree with TRBD1. V gave up 10 bases and J gave up 4 bases; unmatched junction bases: 12. Germline lookup yields CDR1 LNHDA and CDR2 SQIVND (reference sequence). The CDR3 covers 15 residues. DNA for the CDR3: TGTGCCACATTAGCAGGGGGCAAAAGTTACAATGAGCAGTTCTTC. Translated: CATLAGGKSYNEQFF.

The chain recombines TRBV29-1 with TRBJ2-2, with TRBD2 matching 7 bases. V trimming: 7 bases; J trimming: 4 bases; junction bases outside the gene matches: 9. The length of the CDR3 is 14 residues. Looked up from germline, CDR1 is SQVTM and CDR2 is ANQGSEA. CDR3 amino acids: CSARREAGTGELFF. For the CDR3, the DNA is TGCAGCGCCCGTCGGGAGGCGGGCACCGGGGAGCTGTTTTTT.

J is TRBJ2-2 and V is TRBV19; 9 bases map to TRBD1. Looked up from germline, CDR1 is LNHDA and CDR2 is SQIVND (reference sequence). The CDR3 loop spans 15 amino acids. The junction had 2 bases not matched to a gene; V was cut back by 1 base and J by 5 bases. This CDR3 reads CASSIAGTGTGELFF. In nucleotides, the CDR3 is TGTGCCAGTAGTATAGCGGGGACAGGGACCGGGGAGCTGTTTTTT.

This clone was detected once. The chain combines TRBV28 with TRBJ1-2, with D unclear. V dropped 9 bases and J dropped 6 bases, with 5 bases sitting between them. This CDR3 region has 9 residues. Germline V gene lookup returns CDR1 MDHEN and CDR2 SYDVKM. This CDR3 is CASGDGYTF. CDR3 DNA: TGTGCCAGTGGAGATGGCTACACCTTC.

The genes are TRBV19 and TRBJ2-1, with 7 bases that match TRBD1. The CDR3 is made up of 15 amino acids. CDR1 is LNHDA, CDR2 SQIVND, per germline (reference sequence). After removal of 3 bases from V and 2 bases from J, the junction contained 4 bases not matched to a gene. The CDR3 protein is CASSIRTGAYNEQFF. The CDR3 DNA sequence: TGTGCCAGTAGTATCCGGACAGGAGCCTACAATGAGCAGTTCTTC.

The chain employs TRBV6-5 and TRBJ1-1, with a weak D call TRBD1 (6 bases). V was cut by 6 bases and J by 11 bases, with 13 bases left in between. The CDR3 spans 11 residues. Germline loops: CDR1 MNHEY, CDR2 SVGAGI. The CDR3 here is CASRGASSAFF. For the CDR3, the DNA is TGTGCCAGCAGGGGGGCATCGTCGGCTTTCTTT.

The chain's CDR3 is CATLATGHYGYTF. In DNA form, the CDR3 reads TGTGCCACACTCGCTACAGGGCACTATGGCTACACCTTC. The V and J genes are TRBV10-3 and TRBJ1-2; D possibly corresponds to TRBD1 (6 bases). The CDR3 loop spans 13 amino acids. Germline CDR1 and CDR2: ENHRY and SYGVKD. V lost 10 bases and J lost 3, with 15 bases in between.

This sequence joins TRBV28 and TRBJ2-7; 8 positions match TRBD2. V lost 6 bases, J lost 6 bases, and 13 bases stayed unmatched. Germline values: CDR1 MDHEN, CDR2 SYDVKM. There are 15 residues in the CDR3. CDR3 coding DNA: TGTGCCAGCAGCTCACCTATAGCGGGAAAGGGCGAGCAGTACTTC. Encoded protein: CASSSPIAGKGEQYF.

With respect to this clone: Other nucleotide sequences in the sample specify the same CDR3. V usage is TRBV9 and J usage is TRBJ2-7, with 7 positions matching TRBD2. V lost 2 bases to trimming and J lost 4 bases; unmatched junction nucleotides: 6. This CDR3 is built from 14 residues. The germline CDR1 and CDR2 sequences are SGDLS and YYNGEE. Written as DNA, the CDR3 is TGTGCCAGCAGCGTGGGCGGGAGAGCGTACGAGCAGTACTTC. Translating gives CASSVGGRAYEQYF. Filled out from reference TRBV9 and TRBJ2-7, the complete variable domain reads DSGVTQTPKHLITATGQRVTLRCSPRSGDLSVYWYQQSLDQGLQFLIQYYNGEERAKGNILERFSAQQFPDLHSELNLSSLELGDSALYFCASSVGGRAYEQYFGPGTRLTVT.

The chain is built from TRBV19 and TRBJ2-2; 14 bases line up with TRBD2. This CDR3 region has 21 residues. The germline V gene has CDR1 LNHDA and CDR2 SQIVND (reference sequence). V dropped 0 bases and J dropped 7; count of bases not matched to a gene: 16. CDR3 sequence reads: CASSIERRRRGLAGADGELFF. The CDR3 coding sequence is TGTGCCAGTAGTATAGAGAGACGGCGGCGGGGACTAGCGGGAGCGGACGGGGAGCTGTTTTTT.

The rearrangement joins TRBV10-3 to TRBJ2-3; TRBD2 matches 11 bases. The CDR3 covers 16 residues. With V trimmed by 0 bases and J by 7 bases, 6 bases remained unmatched. The germline gives CDR1 ENHRY, CDR2 SYGVKD. CDR3 nucleotides: TGTGCCATCAGTGAGTCTGCGACTAGCGGGGCATATACGCAGTATTTT. It yields the protein CAISESATSGAYTQYF.

The chain links TRBV11-2 to TRBJ1-4, with D perhaps matching TRBD1 (6 bases). This CDR3 spans 15 amino acids. Germline CDR1 SGHAT, CDR2 FQNNGV. V shed 4 bases and J shed 5 bases, with 14 bases lying between them. CDR3 sequence: CASSSGGRGNEKLFF. CDR3 in DNA: TGTGCCAGCAGCTCGGGCGGCAGGGGAAATGAAAAACTGTTTTTT.

The rearrangement uses TRBV7-9 and TRBJ1-1; weak D call: TRBD1 (5 bases). The germline CDR1 and CDR2 sequences are SEHNR and FQNEAQ (reference sequence). The CDR3 has 15 amino acids. V gave up 6 bases and J gave up 6 bases, with 20 bases separating them. The CDR3, as DNA: TGTGCCAGCAGTAGGGGTCAGGGTGGAGACTCTGAAGCTTTCTTT. Translation gives CASSRGQGGDSEAFF.

The chain has TRBV28 and TRBJ1-5; 10 bases match TRBD1. CDR3 length equals 15 residues. V gave up 4 bases and J gave up 3 bases; unmatched junction bases: 3. CDR1 is MDHEN and CDR2 is SYDVKM in the germline V gene. The CDR3 loop reads CASSSGQGTNQPQHF. CDR3 nucleotide sequence: TGTGCCAGCAGTTCGGGACAGGGGACCAATCAGCCCCAGCATTTT. Looking up the rest from reference TRBV28 and TRBJ1-5 gives the full variable domain: DVKVTQSSRYLVKRTGEKVFLECVQDMDHENMFWYRQDPGLGLRLIYFSYDVKMKEKGDIPEGYSVSREKKERFSLILESASTNQTSMYLCASSSGQGTNQPQHFGDGTRLSIL.

The sample holds a few counts of this clone. This chain joins TRBV7-3 and TRBJ2-3; 10 positions agree with TRBD2. This CDR3 region has 15 residues. With 7 bases clipped from V and 3 bases from J, the junction kept 7 bases outside the gene matches. Germline CDR1 and CDR2: SGHTA and FQGTGA. CDR3 nucleotide sequence: TGTGCCAGCACCCCCGGGACTAGCGATACAGATACGCAGTATTTT. Translating it yields CASTPGTSDTDTQYF.

CDR3 loop: CASSTQLPLRTGNSPLHF. Written as DNA, the CDR3 is TGTGCCAGCAGCACGCAACTTCCACTCCGGACAGGGAATTCACCCCTCCACTTT. The chain carries TRBV5-5 and TRBJ1-6; 8 nucleotides align to TRBD1. The CDR3 is made up of 18 amino acids. From germline, CDR1 is SGHKS and CDR2 YYEKEE (reference sequence). The V segment lost 4 bases and the J segment 7 bases; nucleotides outside the gene matches: 16.

V usage is TRBV7-9 and J usage is TRBJ2-5; tentative D call: TRBD2 (6 bases). Germline V gene lookup returns CDR1 SEHNR and CDR2 FQNEAQ (reference sequence). V gave up 0 bases and J gave up 2 bases, with 10 bases separating them. This CDR3 region has 15 residues. CDR3 nucleotide sequence: TGTGCCAGCAGCTTAGCGGAGGGTGGGCAAGAGACCCAGTACTTC. Translation: CASSLAEGGQETQYF.

The V call is TRBV27, the J call TRBJ2-7, with 8 bases aligning to TRBD2. CDR1 is MNHEY and CDR2 is SMNVEV in the germline V gene (reference sequence). The CDR3 covers 15 residues. With V trimmed by 3 bases and J by 6 bases, 10 bases remained unmatched. DNA for the CDR3: TGTGCCAGCAGTTTTACCGGGACTAGTGGAGTCGAGCAGTACTTC. Translating it yields CASSFTGTSGVEQYF.

V usage is TRBV3-1 (or the pseudogene TRBV3-2) and J usage is TRBJ2-7; D may be TRBD2 (7 bases). The CDR3 has 16 amino acids. V lost 3 bases and J 10 bases, leaving 25 bases between the germline ends. Germline V gene sequence: CDR1 LGHDT, CDR2 YNNKEL (reference sequence). CDR3 sequence (DNA): TGTGCCAGCAGCCACTCACGGGGGGCTCTCCTACGAGGACAGTACTTC. It codes for CASSHSRGALLRGQYF.

The CDR3 bases are TGTGCCAGCAGTGCCGGGGGTGCCTCTGGAAACACCATATATTTT. Its protein is CASSAGGASGNTIYF. The chain joins TRBV2 to TRBJ1-3; perhaps TRBD1 as D (5 bases). CDR3 length: 15 amino acids. The V gene lost 4 bases and the J gene lost 0 bases, with 10 bases spanning the gap. CDR1 is SNHLY and CDR2 is FYNNEI in the germline V gene.

The rearrangement uses TRBV30 and TRBJ1-3, with 7 bases that match TRBD1. Trimming at V came to 2 bases and at J to 0 bases, leaving 10 bases not matched to a gene. Germline-derived CDR1 and CDR2 are GTSNPN and SVGIG (reference sequence). This CDR3 has 17 residues. This CDR3 reads CAWSYLGQTISGNTIYF. In nucleotides, the CDR3 is TGTGCCTGGAGTTATTTGGGACAGACGATCTCTGGAAACACCATATATTTT. Combining the CDR3 with reference TRBV30 and TRBJ1-3 gives the whole variable domain SQTIHQWPATLVQPVGSPLSLECTVEGTSNPNLYWYRQAAGRGLQLLFYSVGIGQISSEVPQNLSASRPQDRQFILSSKKLLLSDSGFYLCAWSYLGQTISGNTIYFGEGSWLTVV.

The V call is TRBV5-4, the J call TRBJ2-4; 9 bases are a match to TRBD2. V dropped 2 bases and J dropped 1; count of bases not matched to a gene: 7. CDR1 and CDR2 from the germline V gene are SGHNT and YYREEE (reference sequence). This CDR3 is built from 17 residues. CDR3 protein: CASSFSGSPVAKNIQYF. DNA of the CDR3: TGTGCCAGCAGCTTTAGCGGGAGCCCCGTGGCCAAAAACATTCAGTACTTC.